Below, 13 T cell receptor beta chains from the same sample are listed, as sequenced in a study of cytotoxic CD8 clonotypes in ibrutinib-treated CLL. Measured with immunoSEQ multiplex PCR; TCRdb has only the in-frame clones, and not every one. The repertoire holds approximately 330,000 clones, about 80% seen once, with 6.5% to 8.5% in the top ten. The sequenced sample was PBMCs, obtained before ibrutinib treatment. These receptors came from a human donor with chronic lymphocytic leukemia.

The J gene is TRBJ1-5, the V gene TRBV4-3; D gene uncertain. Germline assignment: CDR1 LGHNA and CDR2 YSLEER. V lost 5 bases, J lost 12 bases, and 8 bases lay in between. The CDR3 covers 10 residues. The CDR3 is CASSGVSQHF. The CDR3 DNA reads TGCGCCAGCAGCGGGGTAAGCCAGCATTTT.

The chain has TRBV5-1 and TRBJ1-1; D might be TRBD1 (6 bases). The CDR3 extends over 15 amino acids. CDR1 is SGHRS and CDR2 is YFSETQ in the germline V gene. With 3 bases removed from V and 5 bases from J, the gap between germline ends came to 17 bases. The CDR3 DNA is TGCGCCAGCAGCTCTACCCCAGGGGCAATGACTGAAGCTTTCTTT. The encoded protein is CASSSTPGAMTEAFF.

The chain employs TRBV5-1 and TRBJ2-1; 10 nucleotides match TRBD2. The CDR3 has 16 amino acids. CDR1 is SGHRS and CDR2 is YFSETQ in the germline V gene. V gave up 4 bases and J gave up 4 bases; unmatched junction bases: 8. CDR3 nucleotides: TGCGCCAGCAGCCCTGTGGGACTAGCGACTTACAATGAGCAGTTCTTC. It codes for CASSPVGLATYNEQFF. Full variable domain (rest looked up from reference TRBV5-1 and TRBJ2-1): KAGVTQTPRYLIKTRGQQVTLSCSPISGHRSVSWYQQTPGQGLQFLFEYFSETQRNKGNFPGRFSGRQFSNSRSEMNVSTLELGDSALYLCASSPVGLATYNEQFFGPGTRLTVL.

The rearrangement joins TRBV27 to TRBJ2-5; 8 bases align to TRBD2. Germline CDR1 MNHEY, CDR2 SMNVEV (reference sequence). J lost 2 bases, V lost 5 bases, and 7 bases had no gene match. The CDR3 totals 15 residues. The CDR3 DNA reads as TGTGCCAGCAGTCCCTATAGCGGGAAGCAAGAGACCCAGTACTTC. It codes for CASSPYSGKQETQYF.

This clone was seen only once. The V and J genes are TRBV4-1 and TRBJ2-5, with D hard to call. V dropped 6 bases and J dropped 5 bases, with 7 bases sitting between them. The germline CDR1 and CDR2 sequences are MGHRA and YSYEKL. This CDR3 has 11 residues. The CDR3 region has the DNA TGCGCCAGCAGTACCGGCGAGACCCAGTACTTC. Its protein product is CASSTGETQYF.

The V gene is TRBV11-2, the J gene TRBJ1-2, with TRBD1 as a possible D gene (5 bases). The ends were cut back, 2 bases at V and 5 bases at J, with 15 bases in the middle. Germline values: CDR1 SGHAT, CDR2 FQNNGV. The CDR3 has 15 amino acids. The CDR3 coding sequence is TGTGCCAGCAGCTTAATGTTAGGGGATAATTATGGCTACACCTTC. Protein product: CASSLMLGDNYGYTF.

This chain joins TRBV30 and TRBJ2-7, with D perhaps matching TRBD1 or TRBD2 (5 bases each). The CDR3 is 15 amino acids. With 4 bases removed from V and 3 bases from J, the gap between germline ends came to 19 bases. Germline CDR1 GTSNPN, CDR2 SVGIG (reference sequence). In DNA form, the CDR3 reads TGTGCCTGGAAAGTTATGAAACGGGACGGCTACGAGCAGTACTTC. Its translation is CAWKVMKRDGYEQYF.

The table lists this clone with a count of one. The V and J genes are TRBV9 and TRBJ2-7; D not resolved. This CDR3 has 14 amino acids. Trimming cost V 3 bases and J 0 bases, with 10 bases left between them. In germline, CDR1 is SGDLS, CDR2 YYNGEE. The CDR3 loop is CASSAPDSSYEQYF. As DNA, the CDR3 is TGTGCCAGCAGCGCCCCGGATAGCTCCTACGAGCAGTACTTC.

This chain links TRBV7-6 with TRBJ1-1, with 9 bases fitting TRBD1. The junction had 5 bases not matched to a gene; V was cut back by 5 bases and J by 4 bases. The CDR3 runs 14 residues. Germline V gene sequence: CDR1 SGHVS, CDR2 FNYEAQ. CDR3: CASSNGQGSTEAFF. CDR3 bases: TGTGCCAGCAGCAACGGACAGGGGAGCACTGAAGCTTTCTTT.

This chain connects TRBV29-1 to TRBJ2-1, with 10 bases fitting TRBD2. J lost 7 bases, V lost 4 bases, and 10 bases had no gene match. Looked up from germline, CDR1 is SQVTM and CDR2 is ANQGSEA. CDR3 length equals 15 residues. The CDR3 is CSVATGTSAGNEQFF. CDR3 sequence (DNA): TGCAGCGTTGCAACCGGGACTAGCGCTGGTAATGAGCAGTTCTTC.

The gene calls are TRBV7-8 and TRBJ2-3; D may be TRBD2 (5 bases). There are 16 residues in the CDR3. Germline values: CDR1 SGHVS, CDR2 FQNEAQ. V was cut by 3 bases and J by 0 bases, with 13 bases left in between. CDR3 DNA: TGTGCCAGCAGCTTTACCGGTCGGGGAAGCACAGATACGCAGTATTTT. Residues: CASSFTGRGSTDTQYF.

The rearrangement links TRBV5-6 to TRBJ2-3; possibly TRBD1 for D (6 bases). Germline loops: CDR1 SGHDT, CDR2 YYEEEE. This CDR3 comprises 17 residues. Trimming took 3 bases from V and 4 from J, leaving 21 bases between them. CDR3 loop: CASSYILGGVEPDTQYF. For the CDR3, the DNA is TGTGCCAGCAGCTACATATTAGGGGGAGTAGAACCAGATACGCAGTATTTT.

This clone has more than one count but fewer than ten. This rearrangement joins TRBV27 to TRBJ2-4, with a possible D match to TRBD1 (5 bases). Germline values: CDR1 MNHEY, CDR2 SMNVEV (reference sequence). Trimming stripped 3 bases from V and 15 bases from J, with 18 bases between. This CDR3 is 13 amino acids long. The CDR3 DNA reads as TGTGCCAGCAGTTTCCAGGGCTATCCTATCCTGTACTTC. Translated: CASSFQGYPILYF.